This TCR beta chain originates from a study of metastatic and nonmetastatic thyroid tumors. Thyroid surgery was preceded by no treatment in any patient. The authors' processing: The study took CDR3 differences across clinicopathological groups and made a distant-metastasis classifier for papillary thyroid cancer from them. TCRdb re-called clones via MiXCR from the PCR reads. These V and J calls originate from TCRdb's pipeline instead of the authors' own analysis. The data contain 30,000 to 35,000 clones, about a sixth of them singletons. In its sample, this clone was seen many times. This receptor was obtained from a female donor with papillary thyroid cancer or a benign thyroid nodule (not recorded which). Some clones in this sample may be carry-over from other donors' samples. The specimen was blood.

The CDR3 DNA sequence: TGCAGTGCTAGCGGGGAGCTCTCCTACGAGCAGTACTTC. Its translation: CSASGELSYEQYF. This chain uses TRBV20-1 with TRBJ2-7, with D perhaps matching TRBD2 (5 bases). Germline V gene lookup returns CDR1 DFQATT and CDR2 SNEGSKA (reference sequence). The CDR3 is 13 amino acids. Trimming removed 3 bases from V and 0 bases from J, with 9 bases in between.